What follows is one T cell receptor beta chain and its context. The sample comes from a study of blood T cell repertoires in COVID-19. How the authors handled the data: Using reference gene primer amplification, nucleated cell counts were estimated. Data came from immunoSEQ multiplex PCR; TCRdb stores just in-frame clones and leaves some out. V, J and clone size were drawn from that table, and D and trimming were deduced from the DNA. The table has about 24,000 clones, roughly 83% seen once. Material: peripheral blood. The clonotype originates from a human donor with active COVID-19. The donor label of this sample is uncertain.

The CDR3 reads CAISESAGGGNIQYF. The CDR3 region has the DNA TGTGCCATCAGTGAGTCAGCGGGAGGGGGGAACATTCAGTACTTC. J is TRBJ2-4 and V is TRBV10-3; TRBD2 agrees at 10 bases. The length of the CDR3 is 15 residues. Trimming at V came to 0 bases and at J to 7 bases, leaving 3 bases not matched to a gene. Germline V CDR1 and CDR2: ENHRY, SYGVKD.